The next 14 T cell receptor beta chains were all read from a single sample in a study of T cell repertoires in cytomegalovirus infection. A single record per CDR3 protein comes from TCRdb applying MiXCR to the reads. Of hundreds of thousands of distinct CDR3 sequences in the sample, 31% were seen once. Which antigens these TCRs recognize remains unknown. The sequencing used cultured CD8+ T cells from PBMCs, collected from culture after CMV antigen stimulation. The receptors come from a human donor in good health (CMV status not recorded). Some clones in this sample may be carry-over from other donors' samples.

This clonotype was counted ten times or more. The chain employs TRBV7-6 and TRBJ1-4; tentative D call: TRBD1 (6 bases). In germline, CDR1 is SGHVS, CDR2 FNYEAQ. CDR3 length: 15 amino acids. V lost 4 bases, J lost 2 bases, and 11 bases lay in between. The CDR3 bases are TGTGCCAGCAGCTCAACAGGGTCTACTAATGAAAAACTGTTTTTT. This gives the protein CASSSTGSTNEKLFF.

The chain joins TRBV2 to TRBJ1-4, with TRBD1 as a possible D gene (5 bases). Per the germline V gene, CDR1 is SNHLY and CDR2 is FYNNEI. The V and J ends lost 4 bases and 5 bases respectively, with 11 bases between them. This CDR3 is built from 14 residues. In nucleotides, the CDR3 is TGTGCCAGCAGTGCTAGACAGACGAATGAAAAACTGTTTTTT. Protein product: CASSARQTNEKLFF.

CDR3 nucleotide sequence: TGTGCCAGCAGCCGGAAAGACATAGGGGGGGCTTACAATGAGCAGTTCTTC. Protein: CASSRKDIGGAYNEQFF. The rearrangement joins TRBV11-2 to TRBJ2-1; TRBD2 might be the D (7 bases). V was cut by 5 bases and J by 4 bases, with 21 bases left in between. The germline V gene has CDR1 SGHAT and CDR2 FQNNGV. This CDR3 has 17 amino acids. The variable domain in full, with the rest retrieved from reference TRBV11-2 and TRBJ2-1, is EAGVAQSPRYKIIEKRQSVAFWCNPISGHATLYWYQQILGQGPKLLIQFQNNGVVDDSQLPKDRFSAERLKGVDSTLKIQPAKLEDSAVYLCASSRKDIGGAYNEQFFGPGTRLTVL.

The CDR3 loop reads CAILSAEGATDTQYF. The CDR3 DNA follows: TGTGCCATTCTTTCCGCCGAGGGGGCCACAGATACGCAGTATTTT. The gene calls are TRBV10-3 and TRBJ2-3; TRBD1 matches at 7 bases. Trimming cost V 9 bases and J 2 bases; bases outside gene matches: 11. The CDR3 extends over 15 amino acids. Germline V gene data show CDR1 as ENHRY and CDR2 as SYGVKD.

This clonotype was seen only a few times. The chain joins TRBV7-2 to TRBJ1-2; the D is unclear. Trimming took 5 bases from V and 4 from J, leaving 14 bases between them. The CDR3 covers 14 residues. Looked up from germline, CDR1 is SGHTA and CDR2 is FQGNSA. CDR3: CASSTLGGIYGYTF. CDR3 nucleotides: TGTGCCAGCAGCACCTTAGGAGGGATCTATGGCTACACCTTC.

The chain links TRBV20-1 to TRBJ1-5; D gene ambiguous. Germline V gene data show CDR1 as DFQATT and CDR2 as SNEGSKA (reference sequence). The CDR3 covers 14 residues. Between the trimmed V and J ends, which lost 6 bases and 0 bases, there was a span of 12 bases. This chain's CDR3 is CSATGDDSNQPQHF. CDR3 coding DNA: TGCAGTGCGACGGGAGATGATAGCAATCAGCCCCAGCATTTT.

Note on this clonotype: The junction and the germline gene differ at one end; a read error may be behind it. This rearrangement joins TRBV3-1 to TRBJ1-6; D is unresolved. Germline V gives CDR1 LGHDT, CDR2 YNNKEL (reference sequence). The CDR3 runs to 17 residues. CDR3 nucleotides: TGTGCCAGCAGCCAAGGGATCCTGAGCTCCTGTAATTCACCCCTCCACTTT. Its translation is CASSQGILSSCNSPLHF.

The chain uses TRBV28 and TRBJ2-3, with D tentatively TRBD2 (6 bases). Trimming cost V 3 bases and J 2 bases, with 21 bases left between them. CDR3 size: 18 residues. CDR1 is MDHEN, CDR2 SYDVKM, per germline. Written as DNA, the CDR3 is TGTGCCAGCAGTTTTACCAGTACATCGGGAGCCCCCACAGATACGCAGTATTTT. Its translation is CASSFTSTSGAPTDTQYF.

This clonotype was detected ten times or more. V gene TRBV7-2 combines with J gene TRBJ1-6; D call uncertain. Germline V gene sequence: CDR1 SGHTA, CDR2 FQGNSA. V lost 5 bases and J 2 bases, leaving 7 bases between the germline ends. This CDR3 spans 14 amino acids. CDR3 DNA sequence: TGTGCCAGCAGCCCGGGCCCCTATAATTCACCCCTCCACTTT. Residues: CASSPGPYNSPLHF.

This sequence joins TRBV19 and TRBJ2-1; D is unresolved. The CDR3 runs 14 residues. Trimming pared 2 bases from V and 4 bases from J, leaving 9 bases between. CDR1 is LNHDA and CDR2 is SQIVND in the germline V gene (reference sequence). The CDR3 DNA is TGTGCCAGTAGTATAAGTGGGTTTTACAATGAGCAGTTCTTC. Protein: CASSISGFYNEQFF.

The chain recombines TRBV7-9 with TRBJ1-6, with 7 bases fitting TRBD1. The CDR3 loop spans 17 amino acids. Germline V CDR1 and CDR2: SEHNR, FQNEAQ (reference sequence). V was clipped by 3 bases and J by 7 bases; unmatched bases: 12. CDR3 sequence reads: CASSFNPRQGGNSPLHF. In DNA form, the CDR3 reads TGTGCCAGCAGCTTTAACCCCCGACAGGGAGGAAATTCACCCCTCCACTTT. The full variable domain, completed using reference TRBV7-9 and TRBJ1-6, is DTGVSQNPRHKITKRGQNVTFRCDPISEHNRLYWYRQTLGQGPEFLTYFQNEAQLEKSRLLSDRFSAERPKGSFSTLEIQRTEQGDSAMYLCASSFNPRQGGNSPLHFGNGTRLTVT.

This clonotype was detected a few times. This rearrangement joins TRBV10-3 to TRBJ2-7, with 9 nucleotides matching TRBD1. The CDR3 extends over 15 amino acids. Trimming removed 5 bases from V and 4 bases from J; junction bases left unmatched: 9. Germline assignment: CDR1 ENHRY and CDR2 SYGVKD. This CDR3 reads CAISYWTGEGYEQYV. The DNA of the CDR3 is TGTGCCATCAGTTATTGGACAGGGGAAGGGTACGAGCAGTACGTC.

Concerning this clonotype itself: In this CDR3 the conserved last residue, phenylalanine or tryptophan, is missing, so a read error is likely. This chain links TRBV29-1 with TRBJ1-2, with 7 bases fitting TRBD1. V lost 3 bases, J lost 3 bases, and 7 bases stayed unmatched. CDR3 length: 14 amino acids. The V gene's germline CDR1 is SQVTM and CDR2 ANQGSEA. CDR3 nucleotide sequence: TGCAGCGTTGAGACAGGGCCGACTGACTATGGCTACACCGTC. As protein: CSVETGPTDYGYTV.

The chain joins TRBV19 to TRBJ2-1, with D maybe TRBD2 (6 bases). This CDR3 has 15 residues. V lost 5 bases, J lost 2 bases, and 13 bases lay in between. CDR1 is LNHDA and CDR2 is SQIVND in the germline V gene (reference sequence). The DNA for the CDR3 is TGTGCCAGTAGTCCCCAGGAGGGGCCCTACAATGAGCAGTTCTTC. This codes for CASSPQEGPYNEQFF.